This T cell receptor beta chain is drawn from a study of vaccination effects on CD4 cells after COVID-19. Clones were read by immunoSEQ multiplex PCR, and TCRdb kept only the in-frame ones, dropping some. The sample holds 40,000 to 45,000 clones; approximately 70% are singletons and the top ten take 20% to 30%. V trimming: 6 bases; J trimming: 0 bases; junction bases outside the gene matches: 5. This CDR3 contains 15 residues. Germline CDR1 MNHEY, CDR2 SVGAGI. This clone appeared once. The antigen is unknown. Study findings and constraints: Healthy vaccinees showed cross-reactivity with common cold coronaviruses in only 1 of 255 vaccine-induced clones. Vaccine- and infection-induced clones showed marked clonal contraction late following vaccination.

Viral peptide pool expansion of antigen-specific CD4+ T cells preceded sequencing in the ViraFEST assay. CD4+ T cells were isolated after around 10 days of culture. Recipients of the vaccine had no prior SARS-CoV-2 infection and negative nucleocapsid antibodies. Days 3 and 7 were when half the medium was replaced with IL-2 medium. The sequences come from CD4+ T cells from PBMCs cultured with HCoV-OC43 spike peptides, collected before COVID-19 vaccination. Subset defined: HCoV-OC43 spike overlapping peptide pool stimulation. This TCR derives from a human donor who received a COVID-19 vaccine. This chain joins TRBV6-5 and TRBJ1-1; TRBD1 agrees at 9 bases. The CDR3 here is CASRRQGELNTEAFF. The CDR3 region has the DNA TGTGCCAGCAGACGACAGGGGGAGCTGAACACTGAAGCTTTCTTT.